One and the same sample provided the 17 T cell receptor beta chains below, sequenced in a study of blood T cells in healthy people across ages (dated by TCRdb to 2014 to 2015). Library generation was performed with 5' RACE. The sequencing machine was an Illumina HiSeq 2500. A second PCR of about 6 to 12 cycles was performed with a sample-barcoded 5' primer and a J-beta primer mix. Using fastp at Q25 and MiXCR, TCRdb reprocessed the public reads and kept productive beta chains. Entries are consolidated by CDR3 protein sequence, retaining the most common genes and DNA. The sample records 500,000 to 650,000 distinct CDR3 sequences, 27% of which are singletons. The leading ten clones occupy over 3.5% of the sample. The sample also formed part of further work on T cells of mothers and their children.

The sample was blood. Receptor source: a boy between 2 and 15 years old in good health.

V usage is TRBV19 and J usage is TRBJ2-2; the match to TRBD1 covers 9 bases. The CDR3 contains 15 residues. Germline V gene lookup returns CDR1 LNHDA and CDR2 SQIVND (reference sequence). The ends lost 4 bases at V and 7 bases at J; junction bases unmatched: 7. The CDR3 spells CASSSAGTGYGELFF. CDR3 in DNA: TGTGCCAGTAGTAGCGCCGGGACAGGGTACGGGGAGCTGTTTTTT.

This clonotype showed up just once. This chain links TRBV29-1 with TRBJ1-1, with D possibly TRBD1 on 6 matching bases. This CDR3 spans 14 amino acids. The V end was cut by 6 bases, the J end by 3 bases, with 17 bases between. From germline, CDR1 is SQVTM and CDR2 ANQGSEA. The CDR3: CSVAQGWGDTEAFF. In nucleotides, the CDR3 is TGCAGCGTGGCACAGGGTTGGGGGGACACTGAAGCTTTCTTT.

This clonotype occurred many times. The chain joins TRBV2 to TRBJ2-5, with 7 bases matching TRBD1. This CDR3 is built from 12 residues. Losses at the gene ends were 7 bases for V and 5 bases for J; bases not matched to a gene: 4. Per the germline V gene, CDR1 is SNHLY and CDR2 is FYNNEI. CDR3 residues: CASTGGVETQYF. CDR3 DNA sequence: TGTGCCAGCACAGGGGGAGTGGAGACCCAGTACTTC.

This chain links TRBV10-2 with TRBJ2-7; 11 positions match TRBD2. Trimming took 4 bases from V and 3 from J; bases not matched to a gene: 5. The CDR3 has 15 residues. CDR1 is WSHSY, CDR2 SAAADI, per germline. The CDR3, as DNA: TGCGCCAGCAGTGGGGGGACTAGCGGTCTCTACGAGCAGTACTTC. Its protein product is CASSGGTSGLYEQYF.

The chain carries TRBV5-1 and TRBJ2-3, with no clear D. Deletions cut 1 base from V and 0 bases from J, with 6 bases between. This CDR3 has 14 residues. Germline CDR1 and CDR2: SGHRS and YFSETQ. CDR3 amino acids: CASSLPGSTDTQYF. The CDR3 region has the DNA TGCGCCAGCAGCTTGCCCGGGAGCACAGATACGCAGTATTTT.

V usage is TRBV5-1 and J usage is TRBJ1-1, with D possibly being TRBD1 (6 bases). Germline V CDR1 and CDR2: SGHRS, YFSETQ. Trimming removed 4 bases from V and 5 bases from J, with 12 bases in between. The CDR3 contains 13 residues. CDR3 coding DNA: TGCGCCAGCAGCACGCAGGGGAAGACTGAAGCTTTCTTT. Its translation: CASSTQGKTEAFF.

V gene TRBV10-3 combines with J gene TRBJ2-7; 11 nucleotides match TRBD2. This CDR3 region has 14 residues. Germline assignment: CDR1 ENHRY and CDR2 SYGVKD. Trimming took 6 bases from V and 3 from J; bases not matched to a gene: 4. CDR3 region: CAISSGLADYEQYF. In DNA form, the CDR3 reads TGTGCCATCAGCTCGGGACTAGCGGACTACGAGCAGTACTTC.

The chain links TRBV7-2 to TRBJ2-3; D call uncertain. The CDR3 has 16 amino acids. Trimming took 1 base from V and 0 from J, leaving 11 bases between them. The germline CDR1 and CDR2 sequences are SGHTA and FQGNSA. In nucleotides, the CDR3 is TGTGCCAGCAGCTTAGTAGGCCGAACTAGCACAGATACGCAGTATTTT. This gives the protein CASSLVGRTSTDTQYF. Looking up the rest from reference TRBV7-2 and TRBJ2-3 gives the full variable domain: GAGVSQSPSNKVTEKGKDVELRCDPISGHTALYWYRQSLGQGLEFLIYFQGNSAPDKSGLPSDRFSAERTGGSVSTLTIQRTQQEDSAVYLCASSLVGRTSTDTQYFGPGTRLTVL.

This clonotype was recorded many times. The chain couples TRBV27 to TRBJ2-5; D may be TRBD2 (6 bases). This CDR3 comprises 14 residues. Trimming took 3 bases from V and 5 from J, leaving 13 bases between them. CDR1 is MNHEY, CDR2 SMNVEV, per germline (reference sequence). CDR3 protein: CASSLVGGAETQYF. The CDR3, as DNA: TGTGCCAGCAGTTTGGTCGGAGGGGCGGAGACCCAGTACTTC.

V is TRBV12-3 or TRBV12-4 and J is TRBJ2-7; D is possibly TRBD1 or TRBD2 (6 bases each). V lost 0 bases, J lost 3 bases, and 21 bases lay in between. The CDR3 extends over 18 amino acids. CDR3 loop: CASSLALPGYGGLYEQYF. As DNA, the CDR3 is TGTGCCAGCAGTTTAGCGCTTCCGGGGTATGGGGGGCTCTACGAGCAGTACTTC.

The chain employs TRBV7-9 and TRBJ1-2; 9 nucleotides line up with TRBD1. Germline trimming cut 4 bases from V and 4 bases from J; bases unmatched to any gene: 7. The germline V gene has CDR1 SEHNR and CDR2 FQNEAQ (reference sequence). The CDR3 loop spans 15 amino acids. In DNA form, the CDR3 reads TGTGCCAGCAGCTCGGGGACAGGGCCGGGCTATGGCTACACCTTC. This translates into CASSSGTGPGYGYTF.

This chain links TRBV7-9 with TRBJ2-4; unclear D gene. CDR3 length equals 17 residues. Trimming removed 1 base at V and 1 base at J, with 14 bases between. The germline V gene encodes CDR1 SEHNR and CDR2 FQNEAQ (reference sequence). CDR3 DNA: TGTGCCAGCAGCTTAGTGGGCGCACAGAGGGCCAAAAACATTCAGTACTTC. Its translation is CASSLVGAQRAKNIQYF.

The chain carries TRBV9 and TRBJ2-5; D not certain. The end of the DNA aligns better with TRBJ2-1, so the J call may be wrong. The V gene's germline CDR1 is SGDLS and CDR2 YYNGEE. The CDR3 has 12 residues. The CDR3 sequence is CASSVTRGEQFF. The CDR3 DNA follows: TGTGCCAGCAGCGTAACTCGCGGCGAGCAGTTCTTC.

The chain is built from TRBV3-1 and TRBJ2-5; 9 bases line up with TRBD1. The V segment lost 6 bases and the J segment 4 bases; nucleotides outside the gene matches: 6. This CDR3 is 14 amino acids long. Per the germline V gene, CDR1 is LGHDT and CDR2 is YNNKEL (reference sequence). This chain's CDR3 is CASRRGQGGETQYF. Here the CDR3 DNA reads TGTGCCAGCAGGAGGGGACAGGGTGGAGAGACCCAGTACTTC.

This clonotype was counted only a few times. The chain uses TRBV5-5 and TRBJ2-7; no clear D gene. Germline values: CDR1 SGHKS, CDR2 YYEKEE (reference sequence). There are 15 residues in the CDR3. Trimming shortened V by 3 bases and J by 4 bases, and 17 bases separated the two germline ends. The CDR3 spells CASSWGSGTVYEQYF. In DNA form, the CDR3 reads TGTGCCAGCAGCTGGGGATCCGGAACAGTTTACGAGCAGTACTTC.

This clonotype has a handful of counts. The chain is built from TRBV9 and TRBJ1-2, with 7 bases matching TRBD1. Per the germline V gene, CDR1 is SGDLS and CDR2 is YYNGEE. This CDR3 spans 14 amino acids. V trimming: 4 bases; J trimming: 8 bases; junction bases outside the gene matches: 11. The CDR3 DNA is TGTGCCAGCAGCCAATTGACAGGGAGCCACGGCTACACCTTC. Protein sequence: CASSQLTGSHGYTF. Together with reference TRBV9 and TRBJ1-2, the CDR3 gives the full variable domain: DSGVTQTPKHLITATGQRVTLRCSPRSGDLSVYWYQQSLDQGLQFLIQYYNGEERAKGNILERFSAQQFPDLHSELNLSSLELGDSALYFCASSQLTGSHGYTFGSGTRLTVV.

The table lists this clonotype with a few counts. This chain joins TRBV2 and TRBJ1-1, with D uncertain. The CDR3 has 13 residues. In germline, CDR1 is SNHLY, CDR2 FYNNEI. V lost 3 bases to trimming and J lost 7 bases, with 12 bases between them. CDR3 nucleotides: TGTGCCAGCAGTGAGGACGGCCTACTTGAAGCTTTCTTT. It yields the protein CASSEDGLLEAFF.